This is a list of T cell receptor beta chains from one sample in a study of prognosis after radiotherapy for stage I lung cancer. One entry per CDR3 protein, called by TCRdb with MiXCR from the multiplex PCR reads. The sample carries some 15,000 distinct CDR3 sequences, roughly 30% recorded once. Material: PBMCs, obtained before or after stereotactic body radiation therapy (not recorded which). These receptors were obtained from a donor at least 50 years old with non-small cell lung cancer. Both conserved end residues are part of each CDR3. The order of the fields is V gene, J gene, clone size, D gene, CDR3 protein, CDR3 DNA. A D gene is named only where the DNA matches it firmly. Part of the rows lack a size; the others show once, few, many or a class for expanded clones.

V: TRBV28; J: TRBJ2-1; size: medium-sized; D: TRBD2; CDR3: CASSLSGGGNEQFF; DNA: TGTGCCAGCAGCCTTAGCGGGGGGGGTAATGAGCAGTTCTTC
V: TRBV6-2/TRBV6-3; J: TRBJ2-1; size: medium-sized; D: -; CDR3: CASSYSYEQFF; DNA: TGTGCCAGCAGTTACTCTTATGAGCAGTTCTTC
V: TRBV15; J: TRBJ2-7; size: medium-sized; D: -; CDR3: CATSREVISGYYEQYF; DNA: TGTGCCACCAGCAGAGAAGTAATAAGCGGGTACTACGAGCAGTACTTC
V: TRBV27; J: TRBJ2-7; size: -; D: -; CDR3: CASSLSSGKEQYF; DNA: TGTGCCAGCAGTTTATCGAGCGGAAAAGAACAGTACTTC
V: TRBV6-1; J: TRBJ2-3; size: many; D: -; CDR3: CASRVGLRGTDTQYF; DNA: TGTGCCAGCAGGGTTGGACTAAGGGGCACAGATACGCAGTATTTT
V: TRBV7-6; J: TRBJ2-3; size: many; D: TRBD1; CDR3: CASSSRQGTDTQYF; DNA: TGTGCCAGCAGCTCGAGACAGGGGACAGATACGCAGTATTTT
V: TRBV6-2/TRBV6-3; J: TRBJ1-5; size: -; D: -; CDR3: CASRPDRRAQPQHF; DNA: TGTGCAAGCAGGCCCGATCGGAGGGCCCAGCCCCAGCATTTT
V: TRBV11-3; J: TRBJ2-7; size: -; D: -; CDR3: CASSLAPESPGGYDQYF; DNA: TGTGCCAGCAGCTTAGCCCCCGAGTCCCCCGGAGGCTACGATCAGTACTTC
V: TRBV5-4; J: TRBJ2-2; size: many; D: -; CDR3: CASSSVKEKAGELFF; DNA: TGTGCCAGCAGCTCCGTTAAGGAGAAGGCCGGGGAGCTGTTTTTT
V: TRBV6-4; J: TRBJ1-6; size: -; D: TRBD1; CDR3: CASSRQGIDKSPPHF; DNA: TGTGCCAGCAGTCGACAGGGAATCGATAAATCACCCCCCCACTTT
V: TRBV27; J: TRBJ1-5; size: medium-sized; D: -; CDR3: CASSHTGSNQPQHF; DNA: TGTGCCAGCAGTCACACAGGTAGCAATCAGCCCCAGCATTTT
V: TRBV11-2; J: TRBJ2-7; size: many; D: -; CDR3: CASSLVKSYEQYF; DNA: TGTGCCAGCAGCTTAGTTAAGTCCTACGAGCAGTACTTC
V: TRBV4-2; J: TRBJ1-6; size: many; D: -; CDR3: CASSQDLTYLHF; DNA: TGTGCCAGCAGCCAAGATCTGACGTACCTCCACTTT
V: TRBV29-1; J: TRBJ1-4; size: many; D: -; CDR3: CSASWGDEKLFF; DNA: TGCAGCGCATCGTGGGGTGATGAAAAACTGTTTTTT
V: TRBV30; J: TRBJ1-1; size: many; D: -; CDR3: CALIESPRAFF; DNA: TGTGCCTTGATCGAGAGCCCAAGAGCTTTCTTT
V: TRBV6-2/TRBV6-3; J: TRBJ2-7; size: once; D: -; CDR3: CASSYSHIDSYEQYF; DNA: TGTGCCAGCAGCTACAGTCATATCGACTCCTACGAGCAGTACTTC
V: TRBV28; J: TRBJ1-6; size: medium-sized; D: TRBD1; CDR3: CASSFGSIAGQGGSPLHF; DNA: TGTGCCAGCAGTTTCGGATCTATAGCGGGACAGGGTGGTTCACCCCTCCACTTT
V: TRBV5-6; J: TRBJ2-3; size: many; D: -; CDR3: CASSLGQVSRGTQYF; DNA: TGTGCCAGCAGCTTGGGACAGGTTAGCAGGGGTACGCAGTATTTT
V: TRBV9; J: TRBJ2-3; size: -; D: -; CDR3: CASSESGADTDTQYF; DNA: TGTGCCAGCAGCGAAAGTGGGGCAGACACAGATACGCAGTATTTT
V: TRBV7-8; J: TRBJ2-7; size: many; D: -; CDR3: CASSLAGNDEQYF; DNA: TGTGCCAGCAGCTTAGCGGGGAATGACGAGCAGTACTTC
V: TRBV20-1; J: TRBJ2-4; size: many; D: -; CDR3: CSAAGTKNIQYF; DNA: TGCAGTGCGGCCGGGACTAAAAACATTCAGTACTTC
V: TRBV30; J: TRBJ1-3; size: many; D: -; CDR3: CAWSVGGNTIYF; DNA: TGTGCCTGGAGTGTGGGGGGAAACACCATATATTTT
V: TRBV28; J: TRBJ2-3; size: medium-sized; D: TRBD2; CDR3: CASSLPLGGTQYF; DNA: TGTGCCAGCAGTTTACCGTTGGGGGGGACGCAGTATTTT
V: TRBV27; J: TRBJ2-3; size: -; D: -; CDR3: CASSTIDWTESTDTQYF; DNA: TGTGCCAGCAGTACGATAGATTGGACAGAAAGCACAGATACGCAGTATTTT
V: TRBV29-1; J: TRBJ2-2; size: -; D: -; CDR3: CSVMTGSTNTGELFF; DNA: TGCAGCGTGATGACCGGGTCTACGAACACCGGGGAGCTGTTTTTT
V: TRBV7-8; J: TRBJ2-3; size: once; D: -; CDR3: CASSFVRGGHPAEDTQYF; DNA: TGTGCCAGCAGCTTTGTCCGGGGAGGACATCCAGCGGAAGATACGCAGTATTTT
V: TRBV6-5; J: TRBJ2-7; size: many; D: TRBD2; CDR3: CASSSISGGRLYEQYF; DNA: TGTGCCAGCAGTTCTATCAGCGGGGGCCGTCTCTACGAGCAGTACTTC
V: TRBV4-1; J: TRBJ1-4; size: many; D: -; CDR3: CASSQEGRSNEKLFF; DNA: TGCGCCAGCAGCCAAGAGGGGCGATCTAATGAAAAACTGTTTTTT
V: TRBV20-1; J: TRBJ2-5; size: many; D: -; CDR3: CSARRRHSQETQYF; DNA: TGCAGTGCTAGGCGTCGGCATTCTCAGGAGACCCAGTACTTC
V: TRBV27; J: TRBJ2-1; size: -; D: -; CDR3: CASSLYRGMEQFF; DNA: TGTGCCAGCAGTTTATACCGCGGGATGGAGCAGTTCTTC
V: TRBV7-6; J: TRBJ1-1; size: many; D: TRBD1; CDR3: CASSLIRQGLGMNTEAFF; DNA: TGTGCCAGCAGCTTGATTCGACAGGGCTTAGGAATGAACACTGAAGCTTTCTTT
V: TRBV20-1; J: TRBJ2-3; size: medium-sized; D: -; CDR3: CSASDSQLTQYF; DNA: TGCAGCGCCTCGGACAGCCAACTTACGCAGTATTTT
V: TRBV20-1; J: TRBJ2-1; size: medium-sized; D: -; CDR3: CSAYSGLPYNEQFF; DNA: TGCAGTGCTTACAGTGGACTTCCCTACAATGAGCAGTTCTTC
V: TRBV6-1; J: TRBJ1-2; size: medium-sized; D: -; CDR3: CASSPGRDGYTF; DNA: TGTGCCAGCAGCCCGGGGCGGGATGGCTACACCTTC
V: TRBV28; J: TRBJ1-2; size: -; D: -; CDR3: CASRRDMGPYGHTF; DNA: TGTGCCAGCAGGCGGGACATGGGGCCCTATGGCCACACCTTC
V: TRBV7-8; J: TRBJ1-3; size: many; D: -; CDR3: CASSLTGGLSGNTIYF; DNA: TGTGCCAGCAGCTTAACCGGGGGCCTCTCTGGAAACACCATATATTTT
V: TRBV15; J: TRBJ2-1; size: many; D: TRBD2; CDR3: CATSRNHPSGGAYNEQFF; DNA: TGTGCCACCAGCAGAAACCATCCTAGCGGGGGGGCCTACAATGAGCAGTTCTTC
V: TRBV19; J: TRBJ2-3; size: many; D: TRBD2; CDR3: CASSIGGTSGTDTQYF; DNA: TGTGCCAGTAGTATCGGGGGAACTAGCGGCACAGATACGCAGTATTTT
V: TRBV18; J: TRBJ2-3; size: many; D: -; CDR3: CANSPGTKDTQYF; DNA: TGTGCCAACTCACCCGGGACGAAGGATACGCAGTATTTT
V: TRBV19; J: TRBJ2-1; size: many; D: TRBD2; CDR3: CASSPPSGSSYNEQFF; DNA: TGTGCCAGTAGTCCACCTAGCGGGAGCTCCTACAATGAGCAGTTCTTC
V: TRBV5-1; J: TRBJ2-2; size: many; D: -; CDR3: CASSLPIGRFFTGELFF; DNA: TGCGCCAGCAGCCTCCCAATAGGACGGTTCTTCACCGGGGAGCTGTTTTTT
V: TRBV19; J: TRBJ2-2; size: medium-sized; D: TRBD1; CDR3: CASGKGQGRSTGELFF; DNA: TGTGCCAGTGGTAAAGGACAGGGGCGTTCCACCGGGGAGCTGTTTTTT
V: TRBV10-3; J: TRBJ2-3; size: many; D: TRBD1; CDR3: CATSGQAGTDTQYF; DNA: TGTGCCACCTCGGGACAGGCCGGCACAGATACGCAGTATTTT
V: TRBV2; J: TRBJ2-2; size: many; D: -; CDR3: CASGTGELFF; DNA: TGTGCCAGCGGAACCGGGGAGCTGTTTTTT
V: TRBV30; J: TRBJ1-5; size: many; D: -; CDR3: CAWTAGGNQPQHF; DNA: TGTGCCTGGACAGCAGGTGGGAATCAGCCCCAGCATTTT
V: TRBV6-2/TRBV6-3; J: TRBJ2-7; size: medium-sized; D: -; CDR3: CASSYAQGLGYEQYF; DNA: TGTGCCAGCAGTTACGCACAGGGACTGGGTTACGAGCAGTACTTC
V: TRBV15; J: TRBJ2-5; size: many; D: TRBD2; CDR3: CATSRDELAGETQYF; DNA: TGTGCCACCAGCAGAGATGAACTAGCGGGCGAGACCCAGTACTTC
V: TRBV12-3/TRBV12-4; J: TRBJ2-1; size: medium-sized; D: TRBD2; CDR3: CASSFPPSGRNNEQFF; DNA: TGTGCCAGCAGTTTTCCCCCTAGCGGGAGAAACAATGAGCAGTTCTTC
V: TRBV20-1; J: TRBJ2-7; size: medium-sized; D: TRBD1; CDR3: CSAKFGQGASEQYF; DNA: TGCAGTGCCAAATTTGGACAGGGGGCGAGTGAGCAGTACTTC
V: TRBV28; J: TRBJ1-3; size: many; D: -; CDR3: CASSEAVGNTIYF; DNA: TGTGCCAGCAGTGAGGCCGTGGGAAACACCATATATTTT